This is a list of T cell receptor beta chains from one sample in a study of blood T cells in healthy people across ages. TCRdb ran MiXCR on the 5' RACE reads and lists one entry per CDR3 protein. This table has hundreds of thousands of distinct CDR3 sequences, roughly 25% appearing once. The same specimen was also included in a second study, on T cells of mothers and their children.

The sample comprised blood. Receptors were obtained from a boy between 10 and 17 years old in good health. The CDR3 runs from the conserved cysteine through the conserved F or W. The order of the fields is clone size, J gene, V gene, CDR3 protein. Size is stated for part of the rows, as once, few or many counts, or as a class when the clone is expanded.

>.|TRBJ2-7|TRBV6-5
CASSYSFVGALRAYEQYF
>.|TRBJ2-3|TRBV7-2
CASSLEFTGLDTQYF
>.|.|TRBV4-1
CASSQDQRGYNEQFF
>few|TRBJ1-2|TRBV3-1
CASRQGSYGYTF
>few|TRBJ2-7|TRBV11-2
CASSLDLAGSKQYF
>few|TRBJ2-7|TRBV11-2
CASSLRRWGPDEQYF
>.|TRBJ2-7|TRBV6-2/TRBV6-3
CASSSSGSFEQYF
>few|.|TRBV5-1
CASSFSGRGEQYF
>.|TRBJ2-3|TRBV6-2/TRBV6-3
CASSYSLITDTQYF
>.|TRBJ2-4|TRBV12-3/TRBV12-4
CASSFASGGADIQYF
>.|.|TRBV10-2
CASGGRRESYEQYF
>.|TRBJ2-7|TRBV29-1
CSVLTGTSGGSYEQYF
>few|TRBJ1-1|TRBV29-1
CSVEGEGATEAFF